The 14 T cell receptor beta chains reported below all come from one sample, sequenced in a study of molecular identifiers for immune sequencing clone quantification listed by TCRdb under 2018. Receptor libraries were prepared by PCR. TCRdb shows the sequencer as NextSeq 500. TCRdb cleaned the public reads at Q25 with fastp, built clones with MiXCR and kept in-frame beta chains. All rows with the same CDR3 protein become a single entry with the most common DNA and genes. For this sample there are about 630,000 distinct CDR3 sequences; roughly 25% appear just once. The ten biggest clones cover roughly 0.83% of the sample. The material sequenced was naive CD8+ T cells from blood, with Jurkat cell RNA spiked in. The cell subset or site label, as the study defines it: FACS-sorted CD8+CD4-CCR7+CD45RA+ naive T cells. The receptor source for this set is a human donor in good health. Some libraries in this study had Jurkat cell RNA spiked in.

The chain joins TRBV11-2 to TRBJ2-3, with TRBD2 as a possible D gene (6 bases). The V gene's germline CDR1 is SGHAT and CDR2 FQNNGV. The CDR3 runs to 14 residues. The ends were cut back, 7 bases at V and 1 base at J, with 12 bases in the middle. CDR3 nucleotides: TGTGCCAGCACCGATGCTAGCGGCACAGATACGCAGTATTTT. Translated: CASTDASGTDTQYF.

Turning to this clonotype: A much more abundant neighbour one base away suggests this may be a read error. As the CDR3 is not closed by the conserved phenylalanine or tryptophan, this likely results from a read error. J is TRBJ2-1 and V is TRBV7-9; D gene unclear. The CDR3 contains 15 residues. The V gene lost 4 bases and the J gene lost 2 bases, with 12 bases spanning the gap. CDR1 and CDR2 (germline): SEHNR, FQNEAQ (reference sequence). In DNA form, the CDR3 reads TGTGCCAGCAGCTCACAACCGGTTACCTACAATGAGCAGTTCATC. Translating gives CASSSQPVTYNEQFI.

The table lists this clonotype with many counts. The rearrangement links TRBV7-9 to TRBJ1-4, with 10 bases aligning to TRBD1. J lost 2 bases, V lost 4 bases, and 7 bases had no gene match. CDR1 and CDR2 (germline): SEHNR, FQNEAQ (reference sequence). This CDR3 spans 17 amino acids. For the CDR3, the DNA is TGTGCCAGCAGCTCCCGGGACAGGGGTCCGACTAATGAAAAACTGTTTTTT. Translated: CASSSRDRGPTNEKLFF.

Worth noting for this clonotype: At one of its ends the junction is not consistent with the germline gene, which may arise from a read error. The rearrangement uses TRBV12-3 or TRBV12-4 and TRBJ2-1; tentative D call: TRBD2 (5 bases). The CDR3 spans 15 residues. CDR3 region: CAGSLGLAGSNEQFF. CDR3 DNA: TGTGCCGGCAGTTTAGGCCTAGCCGGCTCCAATGAGCAGTTCTTC.

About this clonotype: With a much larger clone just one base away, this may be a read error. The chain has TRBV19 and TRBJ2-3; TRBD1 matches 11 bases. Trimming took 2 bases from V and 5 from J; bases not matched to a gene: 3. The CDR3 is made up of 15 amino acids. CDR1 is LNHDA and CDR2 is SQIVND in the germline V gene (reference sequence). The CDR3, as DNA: TGTGCCAGTAGTATACGGACAGGGGGCGTAGATACGCAGTATTTT. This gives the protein CASSIRTGGVDTQYF.

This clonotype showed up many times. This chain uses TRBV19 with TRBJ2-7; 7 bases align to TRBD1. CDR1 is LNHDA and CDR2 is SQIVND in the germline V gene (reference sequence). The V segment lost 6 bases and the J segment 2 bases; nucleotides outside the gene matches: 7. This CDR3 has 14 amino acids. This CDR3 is CASRPGQNAYEQYF. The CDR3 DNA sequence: TGTGCCAGTAGACCGGGACAGAACGCCTACGAGCAGTACTTC.

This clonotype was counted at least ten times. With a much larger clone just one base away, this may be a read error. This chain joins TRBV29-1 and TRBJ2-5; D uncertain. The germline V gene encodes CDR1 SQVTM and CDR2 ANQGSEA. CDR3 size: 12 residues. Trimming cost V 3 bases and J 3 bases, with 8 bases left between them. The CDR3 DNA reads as TGCAGCGTTGAGGGCAACGAAGAGACCCAGTACTTC. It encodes CSVEGNEETQYF.

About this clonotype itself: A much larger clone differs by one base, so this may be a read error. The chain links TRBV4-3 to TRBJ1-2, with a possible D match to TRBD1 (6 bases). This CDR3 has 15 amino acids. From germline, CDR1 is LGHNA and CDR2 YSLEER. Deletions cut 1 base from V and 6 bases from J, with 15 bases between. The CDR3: CASSQVTGASHGYTF. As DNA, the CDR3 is TGCGCCAGCAGCCAAGTTACGGGGGCCTCCCATGGCTACACCTTC.

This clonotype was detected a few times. The DNA for the CDR3 is TGTGCCAGCAGCCCTACTGGACAGGGGAACTCACCCCTCCACTTT. Its protein is CASSPTGQGNSPLHF. The rearrangement joins TRBV28 to TRBJ1-6; 9 bases fit TRBD1. Trimming at V came to 6 bases and at J to 10 bases, leaving 10 bases not matched to a gene. This CDR3 has 15 residues. The germline gives CDR1 MDHEN, CDR2 SYDVKM.

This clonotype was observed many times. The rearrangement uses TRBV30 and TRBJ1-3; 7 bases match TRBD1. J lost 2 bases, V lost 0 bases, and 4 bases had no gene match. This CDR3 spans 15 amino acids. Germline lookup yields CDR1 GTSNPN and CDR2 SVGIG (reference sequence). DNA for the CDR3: TGTGCCTGGAGTGTATACCAGGGGGCTGGAAACACCATATATTTT. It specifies CAWSVYQGAGNTIYF. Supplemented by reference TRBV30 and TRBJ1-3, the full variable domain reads SQTIHQWPATLVQPVGSPLSLECTVEGTSNPNLYWYRQAAGRGLQLLFYSVGIGQISSEVPQNLSASRPQDRQFILSSKKLLLSDSGFYLCAWSVYQGAGNTIYFGEGSWLTVV.

The CDR3 reads CASSKDRDTEAFF. CDR3 in DNA: TGTGCCAGCAGCAAGGACAGGGACACTGAAGCTTTCTTT. The chain joins TRBV12-3 or TRBV12-4 to TRBJ1-1; 8 bases are shared with TRBD1. V shed 6 bases and J 3 bases; nucleotides not matched to a gene: 3. This CDR3 is 13 amino acids long.

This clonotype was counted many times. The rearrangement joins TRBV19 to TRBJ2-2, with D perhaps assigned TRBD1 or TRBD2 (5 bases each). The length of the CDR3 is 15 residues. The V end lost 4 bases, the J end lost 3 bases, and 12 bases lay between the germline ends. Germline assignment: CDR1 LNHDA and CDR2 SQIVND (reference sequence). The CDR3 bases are TGTGCCAGTAGTACTCGGGACCCAGACACCGGGGAGCTGTTTTTT. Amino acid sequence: CASSTRDPDTGELFF. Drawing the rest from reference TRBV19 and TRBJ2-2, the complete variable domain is DGGITQSPKYLFRKEGQNVTLSCEQNLNHDAMYWYRQDPGQGLRLIYYSQIVNDFQKGDIAEGYSVSREKKESFPLTVTSAQKNPTAFYLCASSTRDPDTGELFFGEGSRLTVL.

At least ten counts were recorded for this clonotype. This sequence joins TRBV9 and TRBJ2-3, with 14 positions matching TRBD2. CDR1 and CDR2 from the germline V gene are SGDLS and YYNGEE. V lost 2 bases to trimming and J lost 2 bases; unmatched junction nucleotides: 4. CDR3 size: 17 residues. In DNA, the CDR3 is TGTGCCAGCAGCGTTACGACTAGCGGGGGGGCCACAGATACGCAGTATTTT. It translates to CASSVTTSGGATDTQYF.

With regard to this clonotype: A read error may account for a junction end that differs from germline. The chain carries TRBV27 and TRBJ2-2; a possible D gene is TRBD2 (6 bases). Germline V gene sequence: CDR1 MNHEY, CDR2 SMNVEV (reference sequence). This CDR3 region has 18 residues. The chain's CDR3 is CASRLSWVEGDPPGELFF. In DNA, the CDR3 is TGTGCCAGCAGATTATCTTGGGTGGAGGGAGACCCACCCGGGGAGCTGTTTTTT.